Listed below are T cell receptor beta chains from one sample, sequenced in a study of T cell responses to AZD1222 COVID-19 vaccine. Libraries were prepared by immunoSEQ multiplex PCR; TCRdb keeps only in-frame clonotypes and omits some of them. Of under 50,000 clones in the sample, approximately 85% were seen once. The specimen was peripheral blood, collected 28 days after the second dose of the MenACWY control vaccine. The receptors originated from an adult who received the MenACWY meningococcal vaccine as a control. Both conserved end residues are part of each CDR3. The D gene is left open where the match is weak. Only some rows state a clone size, as once, few, many or a class for expanded clones.

size: .
J: TRBJ1-2
V: TRBV4-1
D: TRBD1
CDR3: CASSQDRGQGAYGYTF
DNA: TGCGCCAGCAGCCAAGATAGAGGACAGGGGGCGTATGGCTACACCTTC

size: .
J: TRBJ1-2
V: TRBV21-1
D: .
CDR3: CASSKEPGSYGYTF
DNA: TGTGCCAGCAGCAAAGAGCCAGGGTCCTATGGCTACACCTTC

size: few
J: TRBJ2-3
V: TRBV4-2
D: TRBD1
CDR3: CASSQTGASTDTQYF
DNA: TGTGCCAGCAGCCAGACAGGGGCCAGCACAGATACGCAGTATTTT

size: .
J: TRBJ2-2
V: TRBV9
D: .
CDR3: CASSVRQNPGELFF
DNA: TGTGCCAGCAGCGTGCGCCAGAACCCCGGGGAGCTGTTTTTT

size: .
J: TRBJ1-1
V: TRBV11-2
D: TRBD1
CDR3: CASSPIRGYLEAFF
DNA: TGTGCCAGCAGCCCGATCAGGGGGTATTTAGAAGCTTTCTTT

size: .
J: TRBJ2-3
V: TRBV5-1
D: .
CDR3: CASNPVSRDTQYF
DNA: TGCGCCAGCAACCCCGTTAGCAGAGATACGCAGTATTTT

size: .
J: TRBJ2-3
V: TRBV28
D: .
CDR3: CASSLQITSTDTQYF
DNA: TGTGCCAGCAGTCTTCAGATAACTAGCACAGATACGCAGTATTTT

size: once
J: TRBJ2-1
V: TRBV6-6
D: .
CDR3: CASRSWDEQFF
DNA: TGTGCCAGCAGGTCCTGGGATGAGCAGTTCTTC

size: few
J: TRBJ1-3
V: TRBV6-5
D: .
CDR3: CASIWVSELENTIYF
DNA: TGTGCCAGCATCTGGGTCTCTGAATTAGAAAACACCATATATTTT

size: .
J: TRBJ2-6
V: TRBV6-1
D: TRBD2
CDR3: CASSVLAGGPSSGANVLTF
DNA: TGTGCCAGCAGTGTACTAGCGGGAGGCCCAAGCTCTGGGGCCAACGTCCTGACTTTC

size: once
J: TRBJ1-6
V: TRBV28
D: .
CDR3: CATDRGGGRTPLHF
DNA: TGTGCCACCGACCGTGGGGGAGGGAGGACACCCCTCCACTTT

size: .
J: TRBJ1-5
V: TRBV3-1/TRBV3-2
D: TRBD1
CDR3: CASSQGVGGGNQPQHF
DNA: TGTGCCAGCAGCCAAGGGGTAGGGGGCGGGAATCAGCCCCAGCATTTT

size: .
J: TRBJ2-1
V: TRBV10-3
D: .
CDR3: CAISGGSRFEQFF
DNA: TGTGCCATCAGCGGGGGCTCTCGTTTTGAGCAGTTCTTC

size: .
J: TRBJ1-3
V: TRBV28
D: .
CDR3: CASSPSILGGLENTIYF
DNA: TGTGCCAGCAGTCCCTCCATATTGGGGGGGCTGGAAAACACCATATATTTT

size: .
J: TRBJ2-1
V: TRBV5-4
D: TRBD2
CDR3: CASSSGGLAGWNEQFF
DNA: TGTGCCAGCAGCTCAGGGGGACTAGCGGGGTGGAATGAGCAGTTCTTC

size: .
J: TRBJ2-5
V: TRBV24-1
D: .
CDR3: CATSPTTPGTQETQYF
DNA: TGTGCCACCAGTCCAACCACTCCAGGGACGCAAGAGACCCAGTACTTC

size: .
J: TRBJ2-2
V: TRBV21-1
D: .
CDR3: CASSKAPGGNTGELFF
DNA: TGTGCCAGCAGCAAAGCGCCTGGGGGGAACACCGGGGAGCTGTTTTTT

size: .
J: TRBJ2-7
V: TRBV28
D: TRBD1
CDR3: CASSLVRDRETYEQYF
DNA: TGTGCCAGCAGTTTGGTACGGGACAGGGAAACATACGAGCAGTACTTC

size: .
J: TRBJ2-3
V: TRBV19
D: TRBD2
CDR3: CASSMKVLAGRTDTQYF
DNA: TGTGCCAGTAGTATGAAGGTCCTAGCGGGCCGCACAGATACGCAGTATTTT

size: .
J: TRBJ2-4
V: TRBV7-2
D: .
CDR3: CASSLVARGNIQYF
DNA: TGTGCCAGCAGCTTAGTAGCGAGGGGGAACATTCAGTACTTC

size: .
J: TRBJ2-7
V: TRBV5-5
D: .
CDR3: CASSLDPYNYEQYF
DNA: TGTGCCAGCAGCTTGGACCCCTACAACTACGAGCAGTACTTC

size: .
J: TRBJ2-2
V: TRBV7-3
D: TRBD1
CDR3: CASSPHRGDTGELFF
DNA: TGTGCCAGCAGCCCCCACAGGGGGGACACCGGGGAGCTGTTTTTT

size: once
J: TRBJ2-5
V: TRBV5-1
D: .
CDR3: CASSHLTGEETQYF
DNA: TGCGCCAGCAGCCATCTGACAGGAGAAGAGACCCAGTACTTC

size: .
J: TRBJ2-7
V: TRBV5-1
D: .
CDR3: CASSFSLSRGEQYF
DNA: TGCGCCAGCAGCTTTTCCCTGAGTAGAGGCGAGCAGTACTTC

size: .
J: TRBJ2-7
V: TRBV18
D: .
CDR3: CASSPPLRKHEQYF
DNA: TGTGCCAGCTCACCACCTCTACGGAAACACGAGCAGTACTTC

size: .
J: TRBJ1-4
V: TRBV6-5
D: .
CDR3: CASRSRGGGNEKLFF
DNA: TGTGCCAGCAGAAGTCGAGGGGGGGGAAATGAAAAACTGTTTTTT

size: .
J: TRBJ1-4
V: TRBV2
D: .
CDR3: CASSEEWRGEKLFF
DNA: TGTGCCAGCAGTGAAGAGTGGAGGGGTGAAAAACTGTTTTTT

size: .
J: TRBJ1-2
V: TRBV4-1
D: .
CDR3: CASSPPTWGDYGYTF
DNA: TGCGCCAGCAGCCCACCCACGTGGGGGGACTATGGCTACACCTTC

size: .
J: TRBJ1-5
V: TRBV19
D: .
CDR3: CASRRQGARGYQPQHF
DNA: TGTGCCAGTAGGCGACAAGGGGCGCGGGGATACCAGCCCCAGCATTTT

size: .
J: TRBJ1-6
V: TRBV5-1
D: TRBD1
CDR3: CASSLTRTGGSPLHF
DNA: TGCGCCAGCAGCTTGACTAGGACAGGGGGTTCACCCCTCCACTTT

size: .
J: TRBJ2-4
V: TRBV11-3
D: TRBD1
CDR3: CASSPTGVGNIQYF
DNA: TGTGCCAGCAGCCCAACAGGGGTCGGAAACATTCAGTACTTC

size: .
J: TRBJ2-2
V: TRBV9
D: .
CDR3: CASSVVTTRGELFF
DNA: TGTGCCAGCAGCGTAGTAACTACCCGCGGGGAGCTGTTTTTT

size: .
J: TRBJ1-2
V: TRBV28
D: .
CDR3: CASANNYGYTF
DNA: TGTGCCAGCGCTAATAACTATGGCTACACCTTC

size: .
J: TRBJ2-1
V: TRBV7-3
D: TRBD2
CDR3: CASSLRAGGKAREQFF
DNA: TGTGCCAGCAGCTTAAGGGCGGGAGGGAAGGCTCGCGAGCAGTTCTTC

size: .
J: TRBJ2-2
V: TRBV28
D: .
CDR3: CASTPSVNTGELFF
DNA: TGTGCCAGCACCCCTAGCGTTAACACCGGGGAGCTGTTTTTT

size: .
J: TRBJ1-1
V: TRBV10-3
D: .
CDR3: CAISDPPQHTEAFF
DNA: TGTGCCATCAGTGACCCCCCCCAGCACACTGAAGCTTTCTTT

size: .
J: TRBJ2-3
V: TRBV2
D: .
CDR3: CASSLGELGSDTQYF
DNA: TGTGCCAGCAGTCTGGGGGAGCTAGGTTCAGATACGCAGTATTTT

size: once
J: TRBJ1-2
V: TRBV12-3/TRBV12-4
D: .
CDR3: CASSQDYGYTF
DNA: TGTGCCAGCAGCCAAGACTATGGCTACACCTTC

size: .
J: TRBJ1-2
V: TRBV6-5
D: .
CDR3: CASSPGGYGGYTF
DNA: TGTGCCAGCAGTCCCGGTGGTTATGGTGGCTACACCTTC